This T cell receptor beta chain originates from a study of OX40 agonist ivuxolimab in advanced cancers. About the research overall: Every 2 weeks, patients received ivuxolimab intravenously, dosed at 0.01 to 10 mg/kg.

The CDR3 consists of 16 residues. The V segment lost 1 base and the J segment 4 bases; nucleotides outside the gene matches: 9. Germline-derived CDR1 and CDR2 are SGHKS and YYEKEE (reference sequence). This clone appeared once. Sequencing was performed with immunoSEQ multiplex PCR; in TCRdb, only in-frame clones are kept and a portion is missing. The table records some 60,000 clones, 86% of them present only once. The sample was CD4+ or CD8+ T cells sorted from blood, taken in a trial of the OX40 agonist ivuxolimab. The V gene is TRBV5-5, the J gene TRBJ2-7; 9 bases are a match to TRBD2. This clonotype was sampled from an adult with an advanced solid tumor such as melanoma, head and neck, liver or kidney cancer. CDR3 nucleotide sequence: TGTGCCAGCAGCTTGTTCCCTAGCGGGAATTTATACGAGCAGTACTTC. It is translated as CASSLFPSGNLYEQYF.